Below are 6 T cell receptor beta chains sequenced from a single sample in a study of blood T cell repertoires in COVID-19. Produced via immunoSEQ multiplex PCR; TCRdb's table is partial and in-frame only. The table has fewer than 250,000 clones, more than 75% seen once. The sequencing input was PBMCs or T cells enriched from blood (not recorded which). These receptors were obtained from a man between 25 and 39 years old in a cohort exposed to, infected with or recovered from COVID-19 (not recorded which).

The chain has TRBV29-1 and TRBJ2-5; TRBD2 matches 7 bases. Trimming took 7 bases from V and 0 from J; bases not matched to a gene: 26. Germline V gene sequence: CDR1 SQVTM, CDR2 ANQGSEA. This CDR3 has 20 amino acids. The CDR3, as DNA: TGCAGCGCCTTACTGCAGGTCCGGCCGTGGGGCGGGAGCCACCAAGAGACCCAGTACTTC. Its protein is CSALLQVRPWGGSHQETQYF. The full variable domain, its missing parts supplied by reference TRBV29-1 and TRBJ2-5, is SAVISQKPSRDICQRGTSLTIQCQVDSQVTMMFWYRQQPGQSLTLIATANQGSEATYESGFVIDKFPISRPNLTFSTLTVSNMSPEDSSIYLCSALLQVRPWGGSHQETQYFGPGTRLLVL.

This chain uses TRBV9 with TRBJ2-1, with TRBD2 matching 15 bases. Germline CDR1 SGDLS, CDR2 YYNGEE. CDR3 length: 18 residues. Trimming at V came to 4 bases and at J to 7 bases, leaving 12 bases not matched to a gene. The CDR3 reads CASSLPPGLAGGLNEQFF. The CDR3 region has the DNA TGTGCCAGCAGCTTACCACCGGGACTAGCGGGAGGCCTAAATGAGCAGTTCTTC.

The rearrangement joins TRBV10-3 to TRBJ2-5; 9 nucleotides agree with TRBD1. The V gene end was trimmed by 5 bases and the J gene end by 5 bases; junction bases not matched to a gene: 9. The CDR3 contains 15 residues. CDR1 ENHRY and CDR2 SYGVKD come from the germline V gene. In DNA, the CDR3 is TGTGCCATCAGTTTTGCGAGGACAGGGGAGGAGACCCAGTACTTC. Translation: CAISFARTGEETQYF.

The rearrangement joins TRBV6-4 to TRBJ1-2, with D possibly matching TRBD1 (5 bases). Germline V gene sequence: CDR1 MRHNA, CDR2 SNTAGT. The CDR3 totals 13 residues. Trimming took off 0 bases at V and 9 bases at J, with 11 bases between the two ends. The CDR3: CASSDSSGLSYTF. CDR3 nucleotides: TGTGCCAGCAGTGACTCGTCAGGGTTAAGCTACACCTTC.

CDR3: CASSSMGQVLNEQYF. The CDR3 DNA reads as TGTGCCAGCAGTTCTATGGGACAGGTTCTCAACGAGCAGTACTTC. This chain uses TRBV6-5 with TRBJ2-7; TRBD1 matches 8 bases. V was clipped by 4 bases and J by 5 bases; unmatched bases: 10. The CDR3 loop spans 15 amino acids. CDR1 is MNHEY, CDR2 SVGAGI, per germline.

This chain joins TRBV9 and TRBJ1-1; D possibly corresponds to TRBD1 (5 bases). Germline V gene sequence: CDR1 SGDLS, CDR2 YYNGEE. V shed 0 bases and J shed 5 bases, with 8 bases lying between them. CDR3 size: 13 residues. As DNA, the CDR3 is TGTGCCAGCAGCGTAGCAGGGCTGACTGAAGCTTTCTTT. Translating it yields CASSVAGLTEAFF.